The T cell receptor (beta chain) under discussion was sequenced for a study of blood T cell repertoires in COVID-19. Authors' methods: Estimated nucleated cell counts came from reference gene primer amplification. The table came from immunoSEQ multiplex PCR; TCRdb's copy has only in-frame clones and leaves some out. That table gives V, J and clone size, and the DNA gave D and trimming. This sample has 150,000 to 200,000 clones, with around 90% found just once. This TCR came from a man aged 45-65 years with acute or convalescent COVID-19. The sample consisted of peripheral blood.

CDR3 nucleotides: TGCAGCCTCTACGGGGGGACTGAAGCTTTCTTT. This codes for CSLYGGTEAFF. This sequence joins TRBV29-1 and TRBJ1-1, with D perhaps matching TRBD1 (5 bases). The germline CDR1 and CDR2 sequences are SQVTM and ANQGSEA. The V and J ends lost 8 bases and 5 bases respectively, with 12 bases between them. The CDR3 loop spans 11 amino acids.